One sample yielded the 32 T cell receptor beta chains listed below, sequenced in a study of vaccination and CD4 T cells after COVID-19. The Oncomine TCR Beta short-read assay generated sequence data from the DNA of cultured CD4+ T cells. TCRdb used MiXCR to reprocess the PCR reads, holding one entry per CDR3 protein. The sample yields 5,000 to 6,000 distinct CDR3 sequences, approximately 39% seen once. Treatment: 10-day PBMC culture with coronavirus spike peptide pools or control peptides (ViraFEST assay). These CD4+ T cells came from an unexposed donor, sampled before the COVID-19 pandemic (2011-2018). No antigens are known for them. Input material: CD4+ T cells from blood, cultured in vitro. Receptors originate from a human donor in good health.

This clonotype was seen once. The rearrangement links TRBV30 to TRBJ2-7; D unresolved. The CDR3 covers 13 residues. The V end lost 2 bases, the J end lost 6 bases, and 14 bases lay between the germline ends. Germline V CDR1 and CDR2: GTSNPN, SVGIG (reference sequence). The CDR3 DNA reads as TGTGCCTGGAGTCCCCAGGCGATCCGCGAGCAGTACTTC. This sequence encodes CAWSPQAIREQYF.

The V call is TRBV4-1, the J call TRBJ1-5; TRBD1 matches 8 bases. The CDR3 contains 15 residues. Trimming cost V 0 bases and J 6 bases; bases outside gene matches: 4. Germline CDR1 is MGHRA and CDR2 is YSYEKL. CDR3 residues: CASSQDGQGSQPQHF. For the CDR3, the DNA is TGCGCCAGCAGCCAAGATGGACAGGGCAGTCAGCCCCAGCATTTT.

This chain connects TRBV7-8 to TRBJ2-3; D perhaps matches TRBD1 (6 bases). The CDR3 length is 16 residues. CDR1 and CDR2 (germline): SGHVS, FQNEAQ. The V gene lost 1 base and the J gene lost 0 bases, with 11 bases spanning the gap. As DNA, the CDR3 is TGTGCCAGCAGCTTAGATGGGACACAAAGCACAGATACGCAGTATTTT. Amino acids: CASSLDGTQSTDTQYF.

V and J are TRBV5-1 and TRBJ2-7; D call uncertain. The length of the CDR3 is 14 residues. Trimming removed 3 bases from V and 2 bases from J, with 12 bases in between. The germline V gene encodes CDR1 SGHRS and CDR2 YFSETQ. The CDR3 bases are TGCGCCAGCAGCTCGACGAATAGACCCTACGAGCAGTACTTC. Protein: CASSSTNRPYEQYF.

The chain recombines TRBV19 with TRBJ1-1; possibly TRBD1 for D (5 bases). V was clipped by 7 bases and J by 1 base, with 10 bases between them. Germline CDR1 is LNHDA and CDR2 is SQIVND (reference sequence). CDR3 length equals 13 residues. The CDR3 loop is CASTGRANTEAFF. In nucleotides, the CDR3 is TGTGCCAGTACAGGCAGGGCGAACACTGAAGCTTTCTTT.

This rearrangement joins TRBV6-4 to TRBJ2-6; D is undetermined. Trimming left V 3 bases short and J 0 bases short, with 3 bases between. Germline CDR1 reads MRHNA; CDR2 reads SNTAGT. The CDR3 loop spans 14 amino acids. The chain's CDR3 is CASSEDSGANVLTF. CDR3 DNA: TGTGCCAGCAGTGAAGACTCTGGGGCCAACGTCCTGACTTTC.

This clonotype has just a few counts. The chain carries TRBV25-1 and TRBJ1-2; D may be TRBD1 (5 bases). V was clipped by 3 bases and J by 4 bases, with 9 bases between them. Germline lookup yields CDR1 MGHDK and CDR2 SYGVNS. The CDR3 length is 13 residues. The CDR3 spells CASSETEAYGYTF. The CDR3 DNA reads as TGTGCCAGCAGTGAGACAGAAGCCTATGGCTACACCTTC.

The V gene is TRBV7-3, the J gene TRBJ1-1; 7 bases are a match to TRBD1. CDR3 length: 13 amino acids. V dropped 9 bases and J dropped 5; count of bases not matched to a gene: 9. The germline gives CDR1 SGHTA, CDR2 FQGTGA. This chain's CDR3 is CASSALRGTEAFF. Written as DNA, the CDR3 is TGTGCCAGTAGCGCGCTCAGGGGGACTGAAGCTTTCTTT.

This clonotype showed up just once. The CDR3 DNA reads TGTGCCACCAGCAGAGATGCAAAGGGGAACACTGAAGCTTTCTTT. Residues: CATSRDAKGNTEAFF. V gene TRBV15 combines with J gene TRBJ1-1; D remains ambiguous. CDR1 and CDR2 from the germline V gene are LNHNV and YYDKDF (reference sequence). The ends were cut back, 0 bases at V and 1 base at J, with 9 bases in the middle. The CDR3 is 15 residues long.

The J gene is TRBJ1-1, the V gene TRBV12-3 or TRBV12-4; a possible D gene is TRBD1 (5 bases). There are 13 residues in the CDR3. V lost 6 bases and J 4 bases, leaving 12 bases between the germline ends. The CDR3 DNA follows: TGTGCCAGCAGCTCCGCAGGGAGCACTGAAGCTTTCTTT. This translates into CASSSAGSTEAFF.

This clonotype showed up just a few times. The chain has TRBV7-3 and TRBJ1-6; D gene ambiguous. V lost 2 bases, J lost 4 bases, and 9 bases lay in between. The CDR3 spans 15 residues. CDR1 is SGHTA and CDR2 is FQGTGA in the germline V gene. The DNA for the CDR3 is TGTGCCAGCAGCTTAGGCGGGCCTTATAATTCACCCCTCCACTTT. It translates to CASSLGGPYNSPLHF.

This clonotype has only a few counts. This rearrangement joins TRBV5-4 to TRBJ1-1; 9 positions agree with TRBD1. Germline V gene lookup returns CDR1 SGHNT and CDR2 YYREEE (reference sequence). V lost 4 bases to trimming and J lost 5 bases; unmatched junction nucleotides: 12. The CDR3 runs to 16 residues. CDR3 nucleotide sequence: TGTGCCAGCAGCCCCACACAGGGGGCCGACCCAACTGAAGCTTTCTTT. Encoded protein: CASSPTQGADPTEAFF.

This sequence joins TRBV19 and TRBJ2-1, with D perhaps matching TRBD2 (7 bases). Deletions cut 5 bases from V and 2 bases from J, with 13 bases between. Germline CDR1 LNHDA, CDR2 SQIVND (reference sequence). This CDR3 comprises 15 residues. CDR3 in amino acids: CASSLGGEPYNEQFF. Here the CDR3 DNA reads TGTGCCAGTAGTTTAGGGGGGGAACCCTACAATGAGCAGTTCTTC.

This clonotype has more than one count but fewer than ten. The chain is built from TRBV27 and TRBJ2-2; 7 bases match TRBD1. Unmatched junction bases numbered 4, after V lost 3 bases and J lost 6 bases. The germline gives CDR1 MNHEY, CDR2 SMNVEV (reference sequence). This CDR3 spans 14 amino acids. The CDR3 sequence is CASSFYTGAGELFF. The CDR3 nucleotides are TGTGCCAGCAGTTTTTACACAGGGGCCGGGGAGCTGTTTTTT.

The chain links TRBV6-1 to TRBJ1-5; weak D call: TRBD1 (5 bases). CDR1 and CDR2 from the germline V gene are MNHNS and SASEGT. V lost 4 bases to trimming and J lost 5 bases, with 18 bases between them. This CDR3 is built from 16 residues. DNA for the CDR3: TGTGCCAGCAGTGCCAGGGAGGCGGGTTCCCATCAGCCCCAGCATTTT. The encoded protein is CASSAREAGSHQPQHF.

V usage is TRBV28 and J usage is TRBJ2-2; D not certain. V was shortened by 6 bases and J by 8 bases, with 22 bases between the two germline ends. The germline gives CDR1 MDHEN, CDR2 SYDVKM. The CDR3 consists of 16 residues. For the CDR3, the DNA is TGTGCCAGCAGCCCTGGCGGTGTGGCTCGGTTAGGGGAGCTGTTTTTT. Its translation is CASSPGGVARLGELFF.

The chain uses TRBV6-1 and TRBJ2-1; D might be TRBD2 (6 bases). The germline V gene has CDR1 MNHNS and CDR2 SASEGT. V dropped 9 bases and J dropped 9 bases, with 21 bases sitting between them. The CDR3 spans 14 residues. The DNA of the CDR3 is TGTGCCAGTAATGGTCGTAGTACGGGGGTTGAGCAGTTCTTC. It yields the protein CASNGRSTGVEQFF.

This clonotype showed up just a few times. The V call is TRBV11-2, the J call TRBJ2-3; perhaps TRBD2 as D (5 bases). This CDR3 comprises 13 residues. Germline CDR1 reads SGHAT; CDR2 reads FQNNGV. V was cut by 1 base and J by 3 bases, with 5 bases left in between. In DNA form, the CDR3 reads TGTGCCAGCAGCTTAGCGGGGACAGATACGCAGTATTTT. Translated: CASSLAGTDTQYF.

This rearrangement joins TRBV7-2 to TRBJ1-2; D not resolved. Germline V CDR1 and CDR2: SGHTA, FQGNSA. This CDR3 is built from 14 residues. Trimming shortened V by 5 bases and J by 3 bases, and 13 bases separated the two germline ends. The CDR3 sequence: CASSQPTFYYGYTF. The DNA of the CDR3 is TGTGCCAGCAGCCAACCCACCTTCTACTATGGCTACACCTTC.

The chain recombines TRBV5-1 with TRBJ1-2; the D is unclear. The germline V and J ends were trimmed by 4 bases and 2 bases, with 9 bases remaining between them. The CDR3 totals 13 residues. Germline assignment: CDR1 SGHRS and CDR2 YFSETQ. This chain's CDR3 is CASSPGENYGYTF. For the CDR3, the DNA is TGCGCCAGCAGCCCCGGGGAAAACTATGGCTACACCTTC.

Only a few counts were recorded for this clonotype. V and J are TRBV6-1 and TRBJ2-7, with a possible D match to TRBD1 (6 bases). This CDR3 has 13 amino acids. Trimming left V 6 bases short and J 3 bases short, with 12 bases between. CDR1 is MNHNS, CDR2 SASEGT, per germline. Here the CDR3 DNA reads TGTGCCAGCAGCAGACAGGACCACTACGAGCAGTACTTC. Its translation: CASSRQDHYEQYF.

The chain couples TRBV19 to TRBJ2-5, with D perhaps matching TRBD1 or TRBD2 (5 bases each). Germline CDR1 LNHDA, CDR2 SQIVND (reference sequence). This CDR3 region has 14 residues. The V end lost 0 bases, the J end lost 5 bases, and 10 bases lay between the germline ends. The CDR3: CASSIDGGRETQYF. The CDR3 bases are TGTGCCAGTAGTATAGATGGGGGACGGGAGACCCAGTACTTC.

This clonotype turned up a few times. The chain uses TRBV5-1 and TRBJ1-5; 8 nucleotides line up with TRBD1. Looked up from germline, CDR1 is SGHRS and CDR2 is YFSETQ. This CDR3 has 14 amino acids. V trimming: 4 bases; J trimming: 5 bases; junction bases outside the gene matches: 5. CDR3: CASSAGTGDQPQHF. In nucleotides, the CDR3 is TGCGCCAGCAGCGCGGGGACAGGTGATCAGCCCCAGCATTTT.

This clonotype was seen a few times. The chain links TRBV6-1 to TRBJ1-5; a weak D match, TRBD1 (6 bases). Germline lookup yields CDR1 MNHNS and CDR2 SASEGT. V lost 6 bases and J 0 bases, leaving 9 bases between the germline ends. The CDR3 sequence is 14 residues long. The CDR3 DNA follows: TGTGCCAGCAGGGGGGCCTATAGCAATCAGCCCCAGCATTTT. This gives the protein CASRGAYSNQPQHF.

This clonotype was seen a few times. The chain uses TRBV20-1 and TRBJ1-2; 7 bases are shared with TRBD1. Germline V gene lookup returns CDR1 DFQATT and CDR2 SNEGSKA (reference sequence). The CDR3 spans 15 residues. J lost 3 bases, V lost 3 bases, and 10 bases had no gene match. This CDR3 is CSASVDNRGDYGYTF. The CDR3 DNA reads TGCAGTGCTAGTGTCGACAACAGGGGTGACTATGGCTACACCTTC.

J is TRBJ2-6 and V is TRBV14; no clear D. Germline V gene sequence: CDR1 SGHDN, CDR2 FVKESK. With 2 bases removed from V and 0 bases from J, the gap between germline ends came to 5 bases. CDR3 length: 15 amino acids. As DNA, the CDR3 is TGTGCCAGCAGCCAAATTCACTCTGGGGCCAACGTCCTGACTTTC. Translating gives CASSQIHSGANVLTF.

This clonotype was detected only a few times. CDR3: CASSIAGAKDTF. As DNA, the CDR3 is TGTGCCAGTAGTATAGCGGGGGCCAAGGACACCTTC. This chain connects TRBV19 to TRBJ1-2, with a weak D call TRBD1 (6 bases). Trimming took 1 base from V and 12 from J, leaving 12 bases between them. CDR1 and CDR2 from the germline V gene are LNHDA and SQIVND (reference sequence). CDR3 size: 12 residues.

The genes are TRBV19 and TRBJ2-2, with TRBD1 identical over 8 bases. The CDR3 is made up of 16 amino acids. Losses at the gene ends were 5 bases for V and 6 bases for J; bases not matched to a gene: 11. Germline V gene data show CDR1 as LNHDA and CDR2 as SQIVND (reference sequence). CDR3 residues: CASSLPRTGLSGELFF. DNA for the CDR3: TGTGCCAGTAGTCTGCCCCGGACAGGGTTATCCGGGGAGCTGTTTTTT.

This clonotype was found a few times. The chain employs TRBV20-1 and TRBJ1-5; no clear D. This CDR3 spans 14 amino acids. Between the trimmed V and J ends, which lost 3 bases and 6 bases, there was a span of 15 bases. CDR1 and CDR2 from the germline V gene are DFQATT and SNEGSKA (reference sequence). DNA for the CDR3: TGCAGTGCTAGTAAATCAGCCAACCTTCAGCCCCAGCATTTT. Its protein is CSASKSANLQPQHF.

The CDR3 DNA is TGTGCCAGCAGAGCCCGGGACCAAGGATCACCCCTCCACTTT. This sequence encodes CASRARDQGSPLHF. V gene TRBV2 combines with J gene TRBJ1-6, with a weak D call TRBD1 (5 bases). There are 14 residues in the CDR3. V gave up 6 bases and J gave up 10 bases, with 16 bases separating them. Germline V gene lookup returns CDR1 SNHLY and CDR2 FYNNEI.

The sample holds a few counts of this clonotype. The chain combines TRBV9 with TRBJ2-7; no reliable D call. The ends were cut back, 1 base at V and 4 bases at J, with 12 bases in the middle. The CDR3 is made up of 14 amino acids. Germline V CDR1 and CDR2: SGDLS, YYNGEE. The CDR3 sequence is CASSVTWQAYEQYF. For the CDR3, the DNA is TGTGCCAGCAGCGTAACCTGGCAGGCTTACGAGCAGTACTTC.

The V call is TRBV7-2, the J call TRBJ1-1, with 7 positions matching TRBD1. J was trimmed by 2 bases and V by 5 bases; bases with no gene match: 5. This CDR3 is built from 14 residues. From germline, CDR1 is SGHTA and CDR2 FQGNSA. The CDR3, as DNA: TGTGCCAGCAGCGCTCGACAGGGAAACACTGAAGCTTTCTTT. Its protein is CASSARQGNTEAFF.